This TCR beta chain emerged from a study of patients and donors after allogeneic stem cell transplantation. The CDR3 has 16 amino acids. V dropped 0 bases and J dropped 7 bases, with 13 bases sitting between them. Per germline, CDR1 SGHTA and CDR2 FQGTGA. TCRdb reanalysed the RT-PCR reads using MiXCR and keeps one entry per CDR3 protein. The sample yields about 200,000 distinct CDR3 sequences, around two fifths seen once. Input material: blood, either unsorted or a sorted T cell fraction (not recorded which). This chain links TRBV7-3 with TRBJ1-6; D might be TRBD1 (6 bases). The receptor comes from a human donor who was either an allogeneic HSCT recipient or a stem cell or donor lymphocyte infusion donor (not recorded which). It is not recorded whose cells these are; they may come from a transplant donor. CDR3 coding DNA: TGTGCCAGCAGCTTAACAGGAACAGGGAACAATTCACCCCTCCACTTT. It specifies CASSLTGTGNNSPLHF.